This TCR beta chain was sequenced in a study of T cell repertoires in cytomegalovirus infection. TCRdb used MiXCR to reprocess the reads, holding one entry per CDR3 protein. This sample has 290,000 or so distinct CDR3 sequences; 25% occur once, and the top ten carry 11% to 15%. Study-wide findings and caveats: HLA-C-restricted CMV-specific TCR beta clonotypes were dominant in the ex vivo response.

The CDR3 consists of 11 residues. Trimming removed 5 bases at V and 4 bases at J, with 7 bases between. The germline V gene encodes CDR1 SGHKS and CDR2 YYEKEE (reference sequence). This clonotype was seen ten or more times. The antigen remains unidentified. The source of this sequence is a human donor in good health (CMV status not recorded). Some clones in this sample may be carry-over from other donors' samples. Material for sequencing was PBMCs. This chain links TRBV5-5 with TRBJ2-7; no clear D gene. CDR3 amino acids: CASSVFYEQYF. Written as DNA, the CDR3 is TGTGCCAGCAGTGTGTTTTACGAGCAGTACTTC. Full variable domain (rest looked up from reference TRBV5-5 and TRBJ2-7): DAGVTQSPTHLIKTRGQQVTLRCSPISGHKSVSWYQQVLGQGPQFIFQYYEKEERGRGNFPDRFSARQFPNYSSELNVNALLLGDSALYLCASSVFYEQYFGPGTRLTVT.